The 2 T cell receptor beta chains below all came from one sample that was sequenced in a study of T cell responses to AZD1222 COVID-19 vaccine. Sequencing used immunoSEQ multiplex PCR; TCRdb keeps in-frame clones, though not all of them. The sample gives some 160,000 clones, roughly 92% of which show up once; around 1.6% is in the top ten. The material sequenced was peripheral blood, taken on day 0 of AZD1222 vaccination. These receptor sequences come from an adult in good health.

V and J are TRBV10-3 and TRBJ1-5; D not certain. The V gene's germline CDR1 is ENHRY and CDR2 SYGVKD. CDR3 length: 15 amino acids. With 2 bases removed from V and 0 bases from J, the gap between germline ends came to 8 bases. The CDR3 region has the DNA TGTGCCATCAGTGAGGGAGCTTATAGCAATCAGCCCCAGCATTTT. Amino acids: CAISEGAYSNQPQHF.

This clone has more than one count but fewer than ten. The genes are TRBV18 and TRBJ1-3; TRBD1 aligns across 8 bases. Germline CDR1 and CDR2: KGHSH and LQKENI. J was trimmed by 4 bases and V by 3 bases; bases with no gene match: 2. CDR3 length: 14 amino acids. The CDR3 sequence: CASSPTGEGNTIYF. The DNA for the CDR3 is TGTGCCAGCTCACCGACAGGGGAAGGAAACACCATATATTTT.